The next 2 T cell receptor beta chains were all read from a single sample in a study of blood T cell repertoires in COVID-19. This table comes from immunoSEQ multiplex PCR, and its TCRdb copy is limited to in-frame clones, with some not included. The sample consists of under 100,000 clones, 75% to 85% of them appearing once. Sequences were obtained from peripheral blood. The source of these receptors is a woman between 40 and 55 years old with active or convalescent COVID-19.

The genes are TRBV5-6 and TRBJ1-2; a possible D gene is TRBD1 (5 bases). Germline CDR1 SGHDT, CDR2 YYEEEE. V lost 0 bases and J lost 6, with 12 bases in between. The CDR3 runs to 14 residues. The CDR3 spells CASSLGEGADGYTF. CDR3 DNA sequence: TGTGCCAGCAGCTTGGGGGAAGGGGCGGATGGCTACACCTTC.

The gene calls are TRBV7-8 and TRBJ1-2, with 8 bases fitting TRBD1. The CDR3 covers 13 residues. Trimming removed 4 bases from V and 13 bases from J; junction bases left unmatched: 11. The germline gives CDR1 SGHVS, CDR2 FQNEAQ. The chain's CDR3 is CASSSADRAVFTF. The CDR3 DNA sequence: TGTGCCAGCAGCTCAGCGGACAGGGCGGTTTTCACCTTC.